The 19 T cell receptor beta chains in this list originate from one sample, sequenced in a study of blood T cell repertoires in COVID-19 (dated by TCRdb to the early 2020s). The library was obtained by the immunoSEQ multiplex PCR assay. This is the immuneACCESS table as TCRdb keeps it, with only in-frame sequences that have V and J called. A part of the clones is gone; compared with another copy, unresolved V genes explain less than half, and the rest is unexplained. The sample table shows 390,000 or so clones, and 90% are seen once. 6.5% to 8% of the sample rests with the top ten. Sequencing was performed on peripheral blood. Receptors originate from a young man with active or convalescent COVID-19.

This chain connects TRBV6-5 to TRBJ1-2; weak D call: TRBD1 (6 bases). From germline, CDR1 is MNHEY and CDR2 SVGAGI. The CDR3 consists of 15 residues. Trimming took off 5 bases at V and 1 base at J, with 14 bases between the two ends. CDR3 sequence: CASSRGQKFNYGYTF. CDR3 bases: TGTGCCAGCAGTCGCGGACAGAAATTTAACTATGGCTACACCTTC.

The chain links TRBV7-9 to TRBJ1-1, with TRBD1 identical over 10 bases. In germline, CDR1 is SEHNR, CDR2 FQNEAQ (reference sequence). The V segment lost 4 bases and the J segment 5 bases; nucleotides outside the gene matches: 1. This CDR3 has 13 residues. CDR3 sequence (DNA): TGTGCCAGCAGCTGGGACAGGGGTACTGAAGCTTTCTTT. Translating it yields CASSWDRGTEAFF.

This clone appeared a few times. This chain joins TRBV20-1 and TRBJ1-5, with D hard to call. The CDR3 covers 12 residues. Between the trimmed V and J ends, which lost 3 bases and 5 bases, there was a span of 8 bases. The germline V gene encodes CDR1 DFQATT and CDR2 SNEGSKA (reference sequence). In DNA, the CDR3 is TGCAGTGCTAGTTCCGGGGATCAGCCCCAGCATTTT. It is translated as CSASSGDQPQHF.

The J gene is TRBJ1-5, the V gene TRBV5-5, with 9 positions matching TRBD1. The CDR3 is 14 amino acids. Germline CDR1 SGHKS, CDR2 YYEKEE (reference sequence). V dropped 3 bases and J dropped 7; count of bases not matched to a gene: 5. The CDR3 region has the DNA TGTGCCAGCAGCTGGGGGACAGGGCGCCAGCCCCAGCATTTT. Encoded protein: CASSWGTGRQPQHF.

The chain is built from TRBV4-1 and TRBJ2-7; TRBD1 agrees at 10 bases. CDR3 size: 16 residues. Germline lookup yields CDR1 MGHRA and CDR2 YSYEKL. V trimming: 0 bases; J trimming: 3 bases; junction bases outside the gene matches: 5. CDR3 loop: CASSQEGQGFYYEQYF. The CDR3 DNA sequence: TGCGCCAGCAGCCAAGAGGGACAGGGGTTTTACTACGAGCAGTACTTC.

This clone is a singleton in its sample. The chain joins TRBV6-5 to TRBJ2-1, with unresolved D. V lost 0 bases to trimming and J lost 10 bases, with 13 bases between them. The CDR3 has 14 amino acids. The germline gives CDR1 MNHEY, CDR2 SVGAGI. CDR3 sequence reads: CASSYSTAGNEQFF. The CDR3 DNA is TGTGCCAGCAGTTACTCGACGGCAGGTAACGAGCAGTTCTTC.

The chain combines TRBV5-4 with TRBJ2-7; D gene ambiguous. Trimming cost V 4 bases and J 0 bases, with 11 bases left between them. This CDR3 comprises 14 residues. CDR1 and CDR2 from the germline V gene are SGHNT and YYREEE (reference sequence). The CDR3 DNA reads TGTGCCAGCAGCCAGGTCCCGTCCTCCTACGAGCAGTACTTC. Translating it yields CASSQVPSSYEQYF.

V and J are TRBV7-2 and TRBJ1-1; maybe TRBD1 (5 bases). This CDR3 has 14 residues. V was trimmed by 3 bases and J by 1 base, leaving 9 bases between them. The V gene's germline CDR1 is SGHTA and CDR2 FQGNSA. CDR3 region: CASSFRARNTEAFF. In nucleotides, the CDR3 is TGTGCCAGCAGCTTCAGGGCCCGGAACACTGAAGCTTTCTTT. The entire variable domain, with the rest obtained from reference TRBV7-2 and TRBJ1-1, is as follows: GAGVSQSPSNKVTEKGKDVELRCDPISGHTALYWYRQSLGQGLEFLIYFQGNSAPDKSGLPSDRFSAERTGGSVSTLTIQRTQQEDSAVYLCASSFRARNTEAFFGQGTRLTVV.

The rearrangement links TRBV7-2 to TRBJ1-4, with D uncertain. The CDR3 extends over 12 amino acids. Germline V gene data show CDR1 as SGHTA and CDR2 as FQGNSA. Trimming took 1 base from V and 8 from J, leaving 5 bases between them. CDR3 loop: CASSLVEEKLFF. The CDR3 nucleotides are TGTGCCAGCAGCTTAGTTGAGGAAAAACTGTTTTTT.

The CDR3 loop is CASSLTGYSNQPQHF. CDR3 DNA: TGTGCCAGCAGCCTGACAGGATATAGCAATCAGCCCCAGCATTTT. The chain joins TRBV6-2 or TRBV6-3 to TRBJ1-5; the D gene is possibly TRBD1 (6 bases). This CDR3 contains 15 residues. Deletions cut 6 bases from V and 0 bases from J, with 12 bases between. Germline loops: CDR1 MNHEY, CDR2 SVGEGT.

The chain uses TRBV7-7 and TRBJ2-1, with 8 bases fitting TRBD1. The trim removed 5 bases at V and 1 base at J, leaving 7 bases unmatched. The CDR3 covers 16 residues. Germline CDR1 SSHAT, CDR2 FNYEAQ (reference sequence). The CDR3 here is CASSPTGGWSYNEQFF. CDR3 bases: TGTGCCAGCAGCCCTACAGGGGGGTGGTCCTACAATGAGCAGTTCTTC.

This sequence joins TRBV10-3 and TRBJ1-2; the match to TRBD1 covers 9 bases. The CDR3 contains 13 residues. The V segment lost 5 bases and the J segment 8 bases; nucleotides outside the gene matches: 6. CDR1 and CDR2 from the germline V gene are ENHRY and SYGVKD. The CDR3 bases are TGTGCCATCAGTAGCGACAGGGGGTCGGGCTACACCTTC. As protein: CAISSDRGSGYTF.

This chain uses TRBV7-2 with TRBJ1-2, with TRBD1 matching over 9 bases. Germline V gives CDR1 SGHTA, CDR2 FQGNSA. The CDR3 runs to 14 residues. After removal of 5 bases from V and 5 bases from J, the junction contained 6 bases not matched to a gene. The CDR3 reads CASSGSGQGYGYTF. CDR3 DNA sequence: TGTGCCAGCAGCGGCAGTGGACAGGGGTATGGCTACACCTTC.

The CDR3 sequence is CSMRTGWNTIYF. DNA for the CDR3: TGCAGCATGAGGACAGGGTGGAACACCATATATTTT. The gene calls are TRBV29-1 and TRBJ1-3, with 8 bases identical to TRBD1. Looked up from germline, CDR1 is SQVTM and CDR2 is ANQGSEA. The CDR3 length is 12 residues. V dropped 8 bases and J dropped 7; count of bases not matched to a gene: 7.

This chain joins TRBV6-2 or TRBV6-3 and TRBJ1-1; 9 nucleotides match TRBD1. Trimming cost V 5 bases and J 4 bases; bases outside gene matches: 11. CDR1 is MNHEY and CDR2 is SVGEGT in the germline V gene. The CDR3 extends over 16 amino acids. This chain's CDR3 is CASSRHRDRVGTEAFF. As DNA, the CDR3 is TGTGCCAGCAGTCGACACCGGGACAGGGTCGGCACTGAAGCTTTCTTT.

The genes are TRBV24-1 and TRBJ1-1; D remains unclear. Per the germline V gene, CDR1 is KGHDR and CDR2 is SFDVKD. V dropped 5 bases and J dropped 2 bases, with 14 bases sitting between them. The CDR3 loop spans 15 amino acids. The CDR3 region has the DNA TGTGCCACCAGTGTTTCCGGGTCCGATAACACTGAAGCTTTCTTT. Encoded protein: CATSVSGSDNTEAFF.

The CDR3 loop reads CASSLVEFMNTEAFF. Written as DNA, the CDR3 is TGTGCCAGCAGCTTAGTAGAGTTCATGAACACTGAAGCTTTCTTT. The gene calls are TRBV7-2 and TRBJ1-1, with unresolved D. Germline CDR1 and CDR2: SGHTA and FQGNSA. Trimming pared 1 base from V and 0 bases from J, leaving 9 bases between. The CDR3 length is 15 residues.

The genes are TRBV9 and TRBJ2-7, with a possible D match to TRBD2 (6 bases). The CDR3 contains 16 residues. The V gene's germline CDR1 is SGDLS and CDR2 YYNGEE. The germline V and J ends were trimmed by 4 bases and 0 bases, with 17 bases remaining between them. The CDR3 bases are TGTGCCAGCAGCTCCGAGCGGAGGGCCCGCTCCTACGAGCAGTACTTC. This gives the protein CASSSERRARSYEQYF.

This CDR3 reads CASSKPGVETQYF. DNA of the CDR3: TGTGCCAGCAGCAAACCAGGGGTGGAGACCCAGTACTTC. The rearrangement links TRBV7-9 to TRBJ2-5, with D possibly matching TRBD1 (6 bases). The CDR3 is 13 amino acids. Trimming left V 5 bases short and J 5 bases short, with 12 bases between. CDR1 SEHNR and CDR2 FQNEAQ come from the germline V gene (reference sequence).